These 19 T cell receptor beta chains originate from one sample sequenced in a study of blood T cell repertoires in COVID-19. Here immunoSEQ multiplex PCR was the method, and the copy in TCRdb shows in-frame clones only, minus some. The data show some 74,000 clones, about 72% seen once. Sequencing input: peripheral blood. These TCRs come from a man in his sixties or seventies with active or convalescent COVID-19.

The CDR3: CASSFQAGGPIQETQYF. CDR3 bases: TGTGCCAGCAGCTTTCAGGCCGGGGGGCCCATCCAAGAGACCCAGTACTTC. The chain couples TRBV7-2 to TRBJ2-5; weak D call: TRBD2 (7 bases). This CDR3 has 17 amino acids. CDR1 and CDR2 (germline): SGHTA, FQGNSA. V lost 3 bases and J 1 base, leaving 18 bases between the germline ends.

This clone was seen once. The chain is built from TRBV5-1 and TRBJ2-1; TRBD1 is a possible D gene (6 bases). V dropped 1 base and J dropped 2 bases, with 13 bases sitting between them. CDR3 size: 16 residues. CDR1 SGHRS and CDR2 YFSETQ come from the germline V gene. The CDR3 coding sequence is TGCGCCAGCAGCTTGTCACCGGGACAAGCCTACAATGAGCAGTTCTTC. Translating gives CASSLSPGQAYNEQFF. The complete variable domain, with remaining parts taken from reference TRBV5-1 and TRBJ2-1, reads KAGVTQTPRYLIKTRGQQVTLSCSPISGHRSVSWYQQTPGQGLQFLFEYFSETQRNKGNFPGRFSGRQFSNSRSEMNVSTLELGDSALYLCASSLSPGQAYNEQFFGPGTRLTVL.

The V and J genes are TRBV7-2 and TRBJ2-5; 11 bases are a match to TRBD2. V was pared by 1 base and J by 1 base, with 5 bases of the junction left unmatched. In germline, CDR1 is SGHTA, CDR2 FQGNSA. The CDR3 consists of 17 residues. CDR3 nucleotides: TGTGCCAGCAGCTTAGGTAGCGGGGGGGCTCTCCAAGAGACCCAGTACTTC. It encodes CASSLGSGGALQETQYF. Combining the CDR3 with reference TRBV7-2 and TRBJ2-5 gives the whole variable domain GAGVSQSPSNKVTEKGKDVELRCDPISGHTALYWYRQSLGQGLEFLIYFQGNSAPDKSGLPSDRFSAERTGGSVSTLTIQRTQQEDSAVYLCASSLGSGGALQETQYFGPGTRLLVL.

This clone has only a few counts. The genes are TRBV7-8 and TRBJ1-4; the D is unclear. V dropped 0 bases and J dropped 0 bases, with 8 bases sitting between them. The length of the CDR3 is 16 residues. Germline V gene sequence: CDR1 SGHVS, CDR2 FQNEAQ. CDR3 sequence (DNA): TGTGCCAGCAGCTTAGCGCACGGGGCAACTAATGAAAAACTGTTTTTT. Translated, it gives CASSLAHGATNEKLFF.

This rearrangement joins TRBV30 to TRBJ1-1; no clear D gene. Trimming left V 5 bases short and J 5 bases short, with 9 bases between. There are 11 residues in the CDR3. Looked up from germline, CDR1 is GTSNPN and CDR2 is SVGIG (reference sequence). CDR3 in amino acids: CAWGSLTEAFF. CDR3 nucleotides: TGTGCCTGGGGGTCCCTTACTGAAGCTTTCTTT.

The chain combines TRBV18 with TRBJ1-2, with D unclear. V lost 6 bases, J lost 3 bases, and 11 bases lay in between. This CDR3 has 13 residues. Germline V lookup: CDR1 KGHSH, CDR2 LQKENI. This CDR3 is CASSGGEDYGYTF. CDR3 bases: TGTGCCAGCTCGGGAGGAGAGGACTATGGCTACACCTTC.

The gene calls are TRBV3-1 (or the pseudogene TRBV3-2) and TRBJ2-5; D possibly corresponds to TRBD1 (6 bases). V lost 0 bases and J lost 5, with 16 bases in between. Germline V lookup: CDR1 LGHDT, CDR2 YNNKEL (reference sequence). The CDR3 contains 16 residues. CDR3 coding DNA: TGTGCCAGCAGCCAAGACCGTTACAGGGTTTCGGAGACCCAGTACTTC. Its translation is CASSQDRYRVSETQYF.

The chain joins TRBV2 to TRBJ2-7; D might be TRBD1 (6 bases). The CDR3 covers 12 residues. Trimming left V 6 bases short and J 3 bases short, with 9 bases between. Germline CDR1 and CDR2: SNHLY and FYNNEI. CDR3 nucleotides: TGTGCCAGCAGGGTGACAGGCTACGAGCAGTACTTC. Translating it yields CASRVTGYEQYF. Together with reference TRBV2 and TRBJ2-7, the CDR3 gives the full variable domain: EPEVTQTPSHQVTQMGQEVILRCVPISNHLYFYWYRQILGQKVEFLVSFYNNEISEKSEIFDDQFSVERPDGSNFTLKIRSTKLEDSAMYFCASRVTGYEQYFGPGTRLTVT.

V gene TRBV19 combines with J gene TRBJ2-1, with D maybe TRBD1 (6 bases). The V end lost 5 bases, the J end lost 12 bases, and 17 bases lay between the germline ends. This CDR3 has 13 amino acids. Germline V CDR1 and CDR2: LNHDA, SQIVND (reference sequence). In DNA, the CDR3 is TGTGCCAGTAGTCCCGACCAGGGGTTGCGGCAGTTCTTC. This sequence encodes CASSPDQGLRQFF.

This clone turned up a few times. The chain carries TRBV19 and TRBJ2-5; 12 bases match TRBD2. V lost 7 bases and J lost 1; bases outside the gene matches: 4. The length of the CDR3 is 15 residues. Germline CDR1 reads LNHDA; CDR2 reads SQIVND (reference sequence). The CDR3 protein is CASKTLAGGQETQYF. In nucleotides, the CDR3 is TGTGCCAGTAAAACACTAGCGGGGGGCCAAGAGACCCAGTACTTC.

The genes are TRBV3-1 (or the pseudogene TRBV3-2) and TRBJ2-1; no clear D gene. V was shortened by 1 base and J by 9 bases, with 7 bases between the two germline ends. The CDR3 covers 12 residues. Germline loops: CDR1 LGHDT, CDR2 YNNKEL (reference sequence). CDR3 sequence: CASSQVNSEQFF. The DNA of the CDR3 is TGTGCCAGCAGCCAAGTAAATAGTGAGCAGTTCTTC.

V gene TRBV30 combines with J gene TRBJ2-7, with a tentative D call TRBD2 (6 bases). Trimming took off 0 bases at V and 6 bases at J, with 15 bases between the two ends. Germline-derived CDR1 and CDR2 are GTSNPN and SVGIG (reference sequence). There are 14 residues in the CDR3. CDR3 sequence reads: CAWSVSAGLGEQYF. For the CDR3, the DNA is TGTGCCTGGAGTGTATCTGCGGGGCTGGGCGAGCAGTACTTC.

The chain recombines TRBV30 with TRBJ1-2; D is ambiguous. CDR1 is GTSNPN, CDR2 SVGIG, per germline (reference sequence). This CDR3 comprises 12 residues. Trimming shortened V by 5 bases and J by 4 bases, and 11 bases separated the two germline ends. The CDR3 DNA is TGTGCCTGGGGTTATCACTCCTATGGCTACACCTTC. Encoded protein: CAWGYHSYGYTF.

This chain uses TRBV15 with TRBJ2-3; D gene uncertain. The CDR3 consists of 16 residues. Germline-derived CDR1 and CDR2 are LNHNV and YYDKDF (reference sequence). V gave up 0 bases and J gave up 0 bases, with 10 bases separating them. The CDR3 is CATSRDSHSSTDTQYF. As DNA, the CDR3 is TGTGCCACCAGCAGAGATAGCCACTCTAGCACAGATACGCAGTATTTT.

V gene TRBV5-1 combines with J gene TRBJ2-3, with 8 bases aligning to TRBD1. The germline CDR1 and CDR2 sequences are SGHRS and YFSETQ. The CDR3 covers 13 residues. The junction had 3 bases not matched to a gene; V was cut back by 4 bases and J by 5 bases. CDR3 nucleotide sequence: TGCGCCAGCAGCCAACAGGGGGAAGATACGCAGTATTTT. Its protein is CASSQQGEDTQYF.

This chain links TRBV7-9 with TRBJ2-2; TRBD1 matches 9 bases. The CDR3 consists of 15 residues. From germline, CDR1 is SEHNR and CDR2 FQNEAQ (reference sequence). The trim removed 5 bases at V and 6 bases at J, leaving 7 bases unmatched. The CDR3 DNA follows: TGTGCCAGCAGCCAGGGACAGGGAGGACCCGGGGAGCTGTTTTTT. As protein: CASSQGQGGPGELFF.

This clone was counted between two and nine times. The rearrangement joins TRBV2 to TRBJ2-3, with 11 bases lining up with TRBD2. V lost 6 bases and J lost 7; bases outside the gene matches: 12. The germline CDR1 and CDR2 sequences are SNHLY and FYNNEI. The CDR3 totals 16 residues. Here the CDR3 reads CASRDNPSGGINTQYF. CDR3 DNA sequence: TGTGCCAGCAGAGATAATCCTAGCGGGGGGATAAATACGCAGTATTTT.

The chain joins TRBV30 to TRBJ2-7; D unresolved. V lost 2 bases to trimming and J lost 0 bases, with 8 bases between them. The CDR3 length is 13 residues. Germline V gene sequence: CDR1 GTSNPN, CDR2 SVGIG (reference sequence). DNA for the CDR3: TGTGCCTGGAGTCCCGCGAGCTCCTACGAGCAGTACTTC. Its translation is CAWSPASSYEQYF. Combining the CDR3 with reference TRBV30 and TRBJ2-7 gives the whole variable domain SQTIHQWPATLVQPVGSPLSLECTVEGTSNPNLYWYRQAAGRGLQLLFYSVGIGQISSEVPQNLSASRPQDRQFILSSKKLLLSDSGFYLCAWSPASSYEQYFGPGTRLTVT.

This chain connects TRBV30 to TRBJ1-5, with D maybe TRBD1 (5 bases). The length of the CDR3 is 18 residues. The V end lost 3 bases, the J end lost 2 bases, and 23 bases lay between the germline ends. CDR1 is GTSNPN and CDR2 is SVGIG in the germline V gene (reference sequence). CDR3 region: CAWSQGAPDPYGNQPQHF. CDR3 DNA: TGTGCCTGGAGCCAAGGGGCTCCCGATCCTTATGGCAATCAGCCCCAGCATTTT.